The present entry profiles one T cell receptor beta chain with its context. What it recognizes is unknown. This record belongs to a study of T cell responses to AZD1222 COVID-19 vaccine. Here immunoSEQ multiplex PCR was the method, and the copy in TCRdb shows in-frame clones only, minus some. The sample holds 150,000 or so clones, more than 85% seen once. Study results and limitations: Among those given AZD1222, only six were seropositive at baseline. Donors were mostly white British, more females; clonal diversity possibly underestimated.

J lost 1 base, V lost 5 bases, and 8 bases had no gene match. The germline gives CDR1 SGHVS, CDR2 FQNEAQ. The CDR3 length is 16 residues. Pooled samples include second doses given at about 4 or 12 weeks. This TCR derives from an adult who received the AZD1222 COVID-19 vaccine. The specimen was peripheral blood, collected 28 days after the second AZD1222 dose. J is TRBJ1-1 and V is TRBV7-8, with 9 bases that match TRBD1. CDR3 bases: TGTGCCAGCAGCCAAGTTCCGGGACAGGGGAACACTGAAGCTTTCTTT. This codes for CASSQVPGQGNTEAFF.